This entry is about one TCR beta chain. This specimen comes from a study of T cell responses to AZD1222 COVID-19 vaccine. As for the study in general: Analyses pooled second doses at about 4 or about 12 weeks.

The assay was immunoSEQ multiplex PCR, and TCRdb's table has in-frame clones only and misses some. This sample has about 94,000 clones, with about 88% found just once. CDR3 length equals 17 residues. Losses at the gene ends were 8 bases for V and 5 bases for J; bases not matched to a gene: 17. Germline V gene data show CDR1 as SNHLY and CDR2 as FYNNEI. This sequence was found in an adult in good health. The J gene is TRBJ2-3, the V gene TRBV2; 9 bases are a match to TRBD2. The input for sequencing was peripheral blood, taken on day 0 of AZD1222 vaccination. The CDR3 protein is CASLGTSLIQSRDTQYF. CDR3 DNA sequence: TGTGCCAGCCTCGGGACTAGCCTTATCCAATCAAGAGATACGCAGTATTTT.